These T cell receptor beta chains were read from a single sample in a study of cytomegalovirus exposure and HLA in healthy donors. TCRdb's table, derived via immunoSEQ multiplex PCR, lists solely in-frame clones and lacks some. The sample has approximately 120,000 clones, 81% seen once. The sample comprised PBMCs. The receptors come from a woman in her 30s in good health and CMV-seronegative. The CDR3 runs from the conserved cysteine through the conserved F or W. A D gene is named only where the DNA matches it firmly. Where a row states a size, it is once, few, many or the class of an expanded clone; other rows omit it.

j_call: TRBJ1-6; v_call: TRBV7-9; d_call: NA; clone_size: NA; cdr3_nt: TGTGCCAGCAGCCCAGGGGATTCACCCCTCCACTTT; cdr3_aa: CASSPGDSPLHF
j_call: TRBJ2-3; v_call: TRBV4-1; d_call: NA; clone_size: NA; cdr3_nt: TGCGCCAGCAGCCAAGATTTTGGCACCCGAGGGTTGAGGACAGATACGCAGTATTTT; cdr3_aa: CASSQDFGTRGLRTDTQYF
j_call: TRBJ1-3; v_call: TRBV28; d_call: NA; clone_size: NA; cdr3_nt: TGTGCCAGCAGTTTCCCCGCAGGGAGGGGAAACACCATATATTTT; cdr3_aa: CASSFPAGRGNTIYF
j_call: TRBJ2-3; v_call: TRBV5-1; d_call: NA; clone_size: NA; cdr3_nt: TGCGCCAGCAGCTCAGACTTGGTCACAGATACGCAGTATTTT; cdr3_aa: CASSSDLVTDTQYF
j_call: TRBJ2-2; v_call: TRBV30; d_call: TRBD2; clone_size: NA; cdr3_nt: TGTGCCTGGACCGGGACTAGCGGGAACACCGGGGAGCTGTTTTTT; cdr3_aa: CAWTGTSGNTGELFF
j_call: TRBJ1-2; v_call: TRBV7-2; d_call: NA; clone_size: NA; cdr3_nt: TGTGCCAGCACAGGAAGTGGGGCAAACTATGGCTACACCTTC; cdr3_aa: CASTGSGANYGYTF
j_call: TRBJ1-2; v_call: TRBV28; d_call: NA; clone_size: few; cdr3_nt: TGTGCCAGCAGGGGGGACTCTTTCTATGGCTACACCTTC; cdr3_aa: CASRGDSFYGYTF
j_call: TRBJ2-7; v_call: TRBV23-1; d_call: TRBD2; clone_size: NA; cdr3_nt: TGCGCCAGCAGTCAATCGAGGGAGACCGGGACTAGTTCCCACGAGCAGTACTTC; cdr3_aa: CASSQSRETGTSSHEQYF
j_call: TRBJ2-7; v_call: TRBV7-9; d_call: NA; clone_size: NA; cdr3_nt: TGTGCCAGCAGCTACGATTCCTACCATTCCGAGCAGTACTTC; cdr3_aa: CASSYDSYHSEQYF
j_call: TRBJ2-1; v_call: TRBV7-2; d_call: NA; clone_size: once; cdr3_nt: TGTGCCAGCAGCGAGTATCACACTAGGGATAAGCAGTTCTTC; cdr3_aa: CASSEYHTRDKQFF
j_call: TRBJ2-1; v_call: TRBV27; d_call: TRBD1; clone_size: NA; cdr3_nt: TGTGCCAGCAGTTTCGGGGGACAGGCTAAAAGAAACAATGAGCAGTTCTTC; cdr3_aa: CASSFGGQAKRNNEQFF
j_call: TRBJ2-7; v_call: TRBV7-9; d_call: NA; clone_size: few; cdr3_nt: TGTGCCAGCAGCTTAGGCAGGGAAGTCTACGAGCAGTACTTC; cdr3_aa: CASSLGREVYEQYF
j_call: TRBJ1-3; v_call: TRBV10-3; d_call: NA; clone_size: NA; cdr3_nt: TGTGCCGTCAGCGACGGACAGAATTCTGGAAACACCATATATTTT; cdr3_aa: CAVSDGQNSGNTIYF
j_call: TRBJ2-3; v_call: TRBV6-5; d_call: TRBD2; clone_size: NA; cdr3_nt: TGTGCCAGCTTCGGTTCTAGCGGGAGTATGGATACGCAGTATTTT; cdr3_aa: CASFGSSGSMDTQYF
j_call: TRBJ1-1; v_call: TRBV2; d_call: NA; clone_size: NA; cdr3_nt: TGTGCCAGCAGTGAAAATGTAGCAGGACAGAGAAGGTCTGAAGCTTTCTTT; cdr3_aa: CASSENVAGQRRSEAFF
j_call: TRBJ1-5; v_call: TRBV13; d_call: NA; clone_size: NA; cdr3_nt: TGTGCCAGCAGCTTAGGCAGGGATCAGCCCCAGCATTTT; cdr3_aa: CASSLGRDQPQHF
j_call: TRBJ2-7; v_call: TRBV27; d_call: NA; clone_size: NA; cdr3_nt: TGTGCCAGCAGTTTATGGGGCAGCTCCTACGAGCAGTACTTC; cdr3_aa: CASSLWGSSYEQYF
j_call: TRBJ2-1; v_call: TRBV6-5; d_call: TRBD2; clone_size: NA; cdr3_nt: TGTGCCAGCAGTTCGAGCGGGAGCTCCTACAATGAGCAGTTCTTC; cdr3_aa: CASSSSGSSYNEQFF
j_call: TRBJ2-7; v_call: TRBV7-3; d_call: TRBD2; clone_size: NA; cdr3_nt: TGTGCCAGCAGCAGAAGCGGGAACGGCGAGCAGTACTTC; cdr3_aa: CASSRSGNGEQYF
j_call: TRBJ1-5; v_call: TRBV19; d_call: NA; clone_size: NA; cdr3_nt: TGTGCCAGTAGTAACCAGGGCCGTAATCAGCCCCAGCATTTT; cdr3_aa: CASSNQGRNQPQHF
j_call: TRBJ1-6; v_call: TRBV28; d_call: TRBD1; clone_size: NA; cdr3_nt: TGTGCCAGCAGACTCGGGGGAGGACAGGGGCCCTCACCCCTCCACTTT; cdr3_aa: CASRLGGGQGPSPLHF
j_call: TRBJ1-3; v_call: TRBV19; d_call: NA; clone_size: NA; cdr3_nt: TGTGCCAGTAGCACACAGACATCTGGAAACACCATATATTTT; cdr3_aa: CASSTQTSGNTIYF
j_call: TRBJ1-3; v_call: TRBV5-1; d_call: TRBD1; clone_size: NA; cdr3_nt: TGCGCCAGCACCTCCGGGACAGGGAGAAACACCATATATTTT; cdr3_aa: CASTSGTGRNTIYF
j_call: TRBJ2-7; v_call: TRBV12-2; d_call: NA; clone_size: NA; cdr3_nt: TGTGCAAGTCGCTTAGGGGTCTGGGGACTAGCGGGCTCCTACGAGCAGTACTTC; cdr3_aa: CASRLGVWGLAGSYEQYF
j_call: TRBJ2-7; v_call: TRBV27; d_call: NA; clone_size: NA; cdr3_nt: TGTGCCAGCACCGGGGGATCCTACGAGCAGTACTTC; cdr3_aa: CASTGGSYEQYF
j_call: TRBJ2-1; v_call: TRBV9; d_call: NA; clone_size: NA; cdr3_nt: TGTTCCAGCAGCGTAAGCCAAACCCCCTACAATGAGCAGTTCTTC; cdr3_aa: CSSSVSQTPYNEQFF
j_call: TRBJ2-7; v_call: TRBV5-1; d_call: NA; clone_size: NA; cdr3_nt: TGCGCCAGCAGCTGGGGCCCAGGGGCCTACGAGCAGTACTTC; cdr3_aa: CASSWGPGAYEQYF
j_call: TRBJ1-2; v_call: TRBV11-2; d_call: NA; clone_size: once; cdr3_nt: TGTGCCAGCAGCCCGGGGAACGGAAAAGACTATGGCTACACCTTC; cdr3_aa: CASSPGNGKDYGYTF
j_call: TRBJ2-7; v_call: TRBV4-3; d_call: TRBD2; clone_size: NA; cdr3_nt: TGCGCCAGCAGCCAAGGGTGGGCTAGCGGGTACTACGAGCAGTACTTC; cdr3_aa: CASSQGWASGYYEQYF
j_call: TRBJ2-7; v_call: TRBV15; d_call: TRBD2; clone_size: NA; cdr3_nt: TGTGCCACCCGTCGACTAGCGGAATACGAGCAGTACTTC; cdr3_aa: CATRRLAEYEQYF
j_call: TRBJ1-2; v_call: TRBV28; d_call: NA; clone_size: NA; cdr3_nt: TGTGCCAGCAGTCTCCGGACACTATTCTATGGCTACACCTTC; cdr3_aa: CASSLRTLFYGYTF
j_call: TRBJ2-5; v_call: TRBV18; d_call: TRBD1; clone_size: once; cdr3_nt: TGTGCCAGCTCACGCGACAGGGGGGGAGAGACCCAGTACTTC; cdr3_aa: CASSRDRGGETQYF
j_call: TRBJ2-7; v_call: TRBV5-1; d_call: TRBD2; clone_size: NA; cdr3_nt: TGCGCCAGCAGCTTGGAACTAGCGGGAGGGGACGAGCAGTACTTC; cdr3_aa: CASSLELAGGDEQYF
j_call: TRBJ2-7; v_call: TRBV18; d_call: TRBD1; clone_size: NA; cdr3_nt: TGTGCCAGCTCACCAGCAGGGGGCTCCGAGCAGTACTTC; cdr3_aa: CASSPAGGSEQYF
j_call: TRBJ1-1; v_call: TRBV6-5; d_call: TRBD1; clone_size: NA; cdr3_nt: TGTGCCAGCAACTCACAGGGGGCGCGGACAGCTTTCTTT; cdr3_aa: CASNSQGARTAFF
j_call: TRBJ1-3; v_call: TRBV19; d_call: NA; clone_size: NA; cdr3_nt: TGTGCCAGTACTGGGCCGATCTCTGGAAACACCATATATTTT; cdr3_aa: CASTGPISGNTIYF
j_call: TRBJ2-7; v_call: TRBV7-2; d_call: NA; clone_size: NA; cdr3_nt: TGTGCCAGCAGCTTTTTTGACAGGCTCCACGAGCAGTACTTC; cdr3_aa: CASSFFDRLHEQYF
j_call: TRBJ2-2; v_call: TRBV7-2; d_call: TRBD2; clone_size: NA; cdr3_nt: TGTGCCAGCAGCCGAGTAGCGGGAGGGGGGATCGGGGAGCTGTTTTTT; cdr3_aa: CASSRVAGGGIGELFF
j_call: TRBJ2-7; v_call: TRBV7-9; d_call: TRBD2; clone_size: NA; cdr3_nt: TGTGCCAGCAGCCCGGAAGCGGGAGGGTCCTACGAGCAGTACTTC; cdr3_aa: CASSPEAGGSYEQYF
j_call: TRBJ2-1; v_call: TRBV29-1; d_call: TRBD2; clone_size: NA; cdr3_nt: TGCAGCGCCCGGGGAGGGCCGTTGTTGAATGAGCAGTTCTTC; cdr3_aa: CSARGGPLLNEQFF
j_call: TRBJ2-3; v_call: TRBV28; d_call: NA; clone_size: NA; cdr3_nt: TGTGCCAGCAGTCCCGCAGTATACCTAACTACCTCTAGCACAGATACGCAGTATTTT; cdr3_aa: CASSPAVYLTTSSTDTQYF
j_call: TRBJ2-5; v_call: TRBV6-6; d_call: NA; clone_size: NA; cdr3_nt: TGTGCCAGCAGTTCCTCTGCCTTGCTAGTAGAGACCCAGTACTTC; cdr3_aa: CASSSSALLVETQYF
j_call: TRBJ2-7; v_call: TRBV27; d_call: TRBD2; clone_size: NA; cdr3_nt: TGTGCCAGCAGTTGGTCGGCTAGCGGACCTGAACAGCAGTACTTC; cdr3_aa: CASSWSASGPEQQYF
j_call: TRBJ1-5; v_call: TRBV6-5; d_call: TRBD1; clone_size: NA; cdr3_nt: TGTGCCAGCAGTCCGGGACAGAAACATCAGCCCCAGCATTTT; cdr3_aa: CASSPGQKHQPQHF
j_call: TRBJ1-3; v_call: TRBV29-1; d_call: NA; clone_size: NA; cdr3_nt: TGCAGCGTTCGGGACTACCCTGGAAACACCATATATTTT; cdr3_aa: CSVRDYPGNTIYF
j_call: TRBJ2-3; v_call: TRBV6-5; d_call: TRBD2; clone_size: NA; cdr3_nt: TGTGCCAGCAGAGTAGCGGGGATCACAGATACGCAGTATTTT; cdr3_aa: CASRVAGITDTQYF
j_call: TRBJ2-2; v_call: TRBV5-1; d_call: NA; clone_size: NA; cdr3_nt: TGCGCCAGCAGGCGGGACCCTACGGGCGGGGAGCTGTTTTTT; cdr3_aa: CASRRDPTGGELFF
j_call: TRBJ2-2; v_call: TRBV5-1; d_call: NA; clone_size: NA; cdr3_nt: TGCGCCAGCAGCTACCGACAGGAAGGAACCGGGGAGCTGTTTTTT; cdr3_aa: CASSYRQEGTGELFF
j_call: TRBJ2-3; v_call: TRBV11-3; d_call: NA; clone_size: few; cdr3_nt: TGTGCCAGCAGCCTCACCGGGAGCACAGATACGCAGTATTTT; cdr3_aa: CASSLTGSTDTQYF
j_call: TRBJ2-7; v_call: TRBV5-1; d_call: NA; clone_size: NA; cdr3_nt: TGCGCCAGCAGCGCCCGTGTGGGCAGGGGGGACGAGCAGTACTTC; cdr3_aa: CASSARVGRGDEQYF
j_call: TRBJ1-3; v_call: TRBV11-2; d_call: NA; clone_size: NA; cdr3_nt: TGTGCCAGCAGCACCCCGGTCGGGATTGGGCCAAACACCATATATTTT; cdr3_aa: CASSTPVGIGPNTIYF
j_call: TRBJ2-7; v_call: TRBV19; d_call: NA; clone_size: NA; cdr3_nt: TGTGCCAGTAGTCGAGACAGTTCGAGCTCCTACGAGCAGTACTTC; cdr3_aa: CASSRDSSSSYEQYF
j_call: TRBJ2-1; v_call: TRBV5-4; d_call: NA; clone_size: NA; cdr3_nt: TGTGCCAGCAGCTTGGCAGCGAATGAGCAGTTCTTC; cdr3_aa: CASSLAANEQFF
j_call: TRBJ2-1; v_call: TRBV7-9; d_call: NA; clone_size: NA; cdr3_nt: TGTGCCAGCAGCGCAGCCCAGCGGGCGTACAATGAGCAGTTCTTC; cdr3_aa: CASSAAQRAYNEQFF